The sequence of this TCR beta chain was determined in a study of blood T cell repertoires in COVID-19. The data were produced by immunoSEQ multiplex PCR, yet TCRdb's version contains in-frame clones alone and is incomplete. The table records some 130,000 clones, about 92% of them present only once. In germline, CDR1 is SGHAT, CDR2 FQNNGV. CDR3 size: 15 residues. V was clipped by 3 bases and J by 6 bases, with 15 bases between them. The chain has TRBV11-2 and TRBJ2-1; D perhaps matches TRBD1 (6 bases). The specimen was peripheral blood. This clonotype was obtained from a man in his sixties with COVID-19, enrolled during active disease. CDR3 in DNA: TGTGCCAGCAGCTTTACAGGCAGAGGGGGCAATGAGCAGTTCTTC. Translation: CASSFTGRGGNEQFF.